This TCR beta chain comes out of a study of CD8 T cells in Susac syndrome. The multiple sclerosis control group comprised treatment-naive patients with stable or active relapsing-remitting disease. The RNA, roughly 0.45 to 1 ug, was put through reverse transcription using random hexamers. TCRdb reprocessed the immunoSEQ multiplex PCR reads via MiXCR and lists one record per CDR3 protein. This table has approximately 80,000 distinct CDR3 sequences, roughly 90% appearing once. Germline V gene data show CDR1 as ENHRY and CDR2 as SYGVKD. Germline trimming cut 7 bases from V and 6 bases from J; bases unmatched to any gene: 4. The CDR3 sequence is 13 residues long.

The TCR sequence derives from a human donor with multiple sclerosis. The sample comprised CD8+ T cells from PBMCs. The chain joins TRBV10-3 to TRBJ2-2; TRBD1 matches at 8 bases. The CDR3 protein is CAIKDREAGELFF. The CDR3 DNA reads as TGTGCCATCAAGGACAGGGAGGCCGGGGAGCTGTTTTTT.